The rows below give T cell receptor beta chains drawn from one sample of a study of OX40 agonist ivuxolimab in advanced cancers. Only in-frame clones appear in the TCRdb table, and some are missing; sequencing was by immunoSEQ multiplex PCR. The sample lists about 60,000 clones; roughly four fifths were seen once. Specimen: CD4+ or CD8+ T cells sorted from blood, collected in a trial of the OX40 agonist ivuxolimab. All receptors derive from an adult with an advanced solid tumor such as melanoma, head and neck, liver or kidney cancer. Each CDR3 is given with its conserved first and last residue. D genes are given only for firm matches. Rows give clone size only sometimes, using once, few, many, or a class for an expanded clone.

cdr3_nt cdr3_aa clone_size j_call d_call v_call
TGTGCCAGCTCACTAAGGGGGCACCACAATGAGCAGTTCTTC CASSLRGHHNEQFF . TRBJ2-1 TRBD1 TRBV18
TGTGCCACCTCGGTGGATACCAACACCGGGGAGCTGTTTTTT CATSVDTNTGELFF . TRBJ2-2 . TRBV2
TGTGCCAGTCGACTGAGCAATCAGCCCCAGCATTTT CASRLSNQPQHF . TRBJ1-5 . TRBV2
TGCGCCAGTACTCCCAGGGGGCCCTATGGCTACACCTTC CASTPRGPYGYTF . TRBJ1-2 TRBD1 TRBV10-1
TGTGCCAGCTCAACTCTCGGGACAGGGGGGGTCACGAACACTGAAGCTTTCTTT CASSTLGTGGVTNTEAFF . TRBJ1-1 TRBD1 TRBV18
TGTGCCACCAGCAGAGGTACAGGGATCAATTCACCCCTCCACTTT CATSRGTGINSPLHF . TRBJ1-6 . TRBV15
TGCGCCAGCAGCCAAGATACGGGACTAGCCGATGAGACCCAGTACTTC CASSQDTGLADETQYF . TRBJ2-5 TRBD2 TRBV4-3
TGCGCCAGCAGCGTACAGGGTGGGGGCTACACCTTC CASSVQGGGYTF . TRBJ1-2 . TRBV5-1
TGTGCCAGCAGCTTAAATTTCCTGGCGGGCAGCTCCTACGAGCAGTACTTC CASSLNFLAGSSYEQYF . TRBJ2-7 . TRBV7-8
TGTGCCAGCAGTGGGAGGGACAGGGGCTATGGCTACACCTTC CASSGRDRGYGYTF . TRBJ1-2 TRBD1 TRBV6-6
TGCGCCAGCAGCCCCCATATGGGGGTAGGAAACACCATATATTTT CASSPHMGVGNTIYF . TRBJ1-3 . TRBV5-1
TGTGCCAGCAGTCCGGGACAGGGCCTTCCCTACGAGCAGTACTTC CASSPGQGLPYEQYF . TRBJ2-7 TRBD1 TRBV6-1
TGTGCCAGTAACAGGGGTGATATGGAGACCCAGTACTTC CASNRGDMETQYF few TRBJ2-5 TRBD1 TRBV19
TGTGCCAGCAGTCGTACCGGGACCCCGTCAGTAGCGGGAGATACGCAGTATTTT CASSRTGTPSVAGDTQYF . TRBJ2-3 TRBD2 TRBV6-4
TGTGCCACCAGCAGCGGACAGGTAGTTTATAGTGAAAAACTGTTTTTT CATSSGQVVYSEKLFF . TRBJ1-4 TRBD1 TRBV15
TGTGCCAGCAGTTCGGACCCTAACTATGGCTACACCTTC CASSSDPNYGYTF . TRBJ1-2 . TRBV28
TGTGCCAGCGGACACAGGGGGCGTGGAACTGAAGCTTTCTTT CASGHRGRGTEAFF . TRBJ1-1 TRBD1 TRBV6-5